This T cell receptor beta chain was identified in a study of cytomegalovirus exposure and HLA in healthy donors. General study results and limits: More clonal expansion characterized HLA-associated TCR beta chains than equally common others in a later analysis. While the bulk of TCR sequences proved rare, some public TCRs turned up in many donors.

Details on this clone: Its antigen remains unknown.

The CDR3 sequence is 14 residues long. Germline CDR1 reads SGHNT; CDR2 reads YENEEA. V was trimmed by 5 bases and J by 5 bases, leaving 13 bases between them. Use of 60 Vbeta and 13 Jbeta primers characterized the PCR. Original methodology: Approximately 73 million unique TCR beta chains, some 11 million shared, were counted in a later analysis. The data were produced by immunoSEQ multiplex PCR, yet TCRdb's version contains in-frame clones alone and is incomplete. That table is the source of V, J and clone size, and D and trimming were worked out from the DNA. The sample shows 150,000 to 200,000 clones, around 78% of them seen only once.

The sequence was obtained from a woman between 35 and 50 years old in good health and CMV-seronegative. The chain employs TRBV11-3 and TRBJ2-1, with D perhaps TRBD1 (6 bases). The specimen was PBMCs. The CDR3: CASSRRDKDNEQFF. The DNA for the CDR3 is TGTGCCAGCAGCCGCCGGGACAAGGACAATGAGCAGTTCTTC.